This T cell receptor (beta chain) derives from a study of post-analysis software for immune sequencing data. Study outcomes and limitations: Comparison of patients with controls showed five TRBV segments more frequent in patients, TRBV5-6, TRBV5-1 and TRBV20-1 among them.

In the case of this clonotype: The antigen is not known.

Unique molecular identifiers were built into the TCR beta cDNA libraries. TCRdb reprocessed the PCR reads via MiXCR and lists one record per CDR3 protein. The sample carries approximately 570,000 distinct CDR3 sequences, 44% recorded once. This CDR3 region has 15 residues. J was trimmed by 6 bases and V by 6 bases; bases with no gene match: 6. Looked up from germline, CDR1 is MNHEY and CDR2 is SVGAGI. This sequence joins TRBV6-5 and TRBJ2-2; 11 nucleotides agree with TRBD2. The sequencing input was blood. The origin of this receptor is a girl aged 5-17 years with multiple sclerosis. CDR3 in amino acids: CASRHYSGRAGELFF. In DNA form, the CDR3 reads TGTGCCAGCAGACATTATAGCGGGAGGGCCGGGGAGCTGTTTTTT.